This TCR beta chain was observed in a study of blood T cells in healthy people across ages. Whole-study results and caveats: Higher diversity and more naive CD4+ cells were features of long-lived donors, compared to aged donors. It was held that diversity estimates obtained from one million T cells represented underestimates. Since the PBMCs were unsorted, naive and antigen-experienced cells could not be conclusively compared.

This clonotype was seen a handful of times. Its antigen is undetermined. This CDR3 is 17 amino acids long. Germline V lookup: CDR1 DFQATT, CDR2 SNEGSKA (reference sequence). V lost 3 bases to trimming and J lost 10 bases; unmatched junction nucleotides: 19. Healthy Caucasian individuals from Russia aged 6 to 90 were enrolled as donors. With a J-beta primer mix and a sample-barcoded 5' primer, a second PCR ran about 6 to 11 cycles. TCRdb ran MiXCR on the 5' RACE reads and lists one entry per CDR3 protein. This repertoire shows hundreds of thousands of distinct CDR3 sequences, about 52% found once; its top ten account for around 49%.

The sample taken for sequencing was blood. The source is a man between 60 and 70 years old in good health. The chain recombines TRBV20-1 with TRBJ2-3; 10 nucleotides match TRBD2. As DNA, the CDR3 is TGCAGTGCTAGTTCCCCACTAGCGGGAAGCCTCGGTTCGCCGCAGTATTTT. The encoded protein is CSASSPLAGSLGSPQYF.